These T cell receptor beta chains were read from a single sample in a study of CXCR3-negative and CXCR3-positive naive CD8 T cells. TCRdb reprocessed the 5' RACE reads and stores each CDR3 protein as one record, lacking DNA. The ten top clones account for 0.41%, within a sample of around 140,000 distinct CDR3 sequences. The sequenced sample was naive CXCR3+ CD8+ T cells from blood. The receptors were gathered from a human donor in good health. Some clones in this sample may be carry-over from other donors' samples. Each CDR3 is given with its conserved first and last residue.

CDR3: CASTGTENSYEQYF; V: TRBV23-1; length: 14; J: TRBJ2-7
CDR3: CASSLNVYEQYF; V: TRBV5-6; length: 12; J: TRBJ2-7
CDR3: CATSRVPGGNSYNEQFF; V: TRBV15; length: 17; J: TRBJ2-1
CDR3: CASSHRYGLAGDDAKNIQYF; V: TRBV14; length: 20; J: TRBJ2-4
CDR3: CASSKGAGPGDYGYTF; V: TRBV7-9; length: 16; J: TRBJ1-2
CDR3: CASSAAGGSEGDEQFF; V: TRBV7-3; length: 16; J: TRBJ2-1
CDR3: CSVEGDEEDTIYF; V: TRBV29-1; length: 13; J: TRBJ1-3
CDR3: CASSDPGQVIYEQYF; V: TRBV25-1; length: 15; J: TRBJ2-7
CDR3: CASSFQVGLAKNIQYF; V: TRBV5-4; length: 16; J: TRBJ2-4
CDR3: CSVEASLAGGQETQYF; V: TRBV29-1; length: 16; J: TRBJ2-5
CDR3: CASSLSWLAGAWGEQYF; V: TRBV27; length: 17; J: TRBJ2-7
CDR3: CAIMGRGWVTQYF; V: TRBV28; length: 13; J: TRBJ2-5
CDR3: CASSEVNIQETQYF; V: TRBV2; length: 14; J: TRBJ2-5
CDR3: CASSLMSYEQYF; V: TRBV5-1; length: 12; J: TRBJ2-7
CDR3: CASSPNPGPTTFTDEQFF; V: TRBV7-3; length: 18; J: TRBJ2-1
CDR3: CSVEDQAGAVGYGYTF; V: TRBV29-1; length: 16; J: TRBJ1-2
CDR3: CASSLGGSGYNEQFF; V: TRBV11-2; length: 15; J: TRBJ2-1
CDR3: CASSTLEELFF; V: TRBV25-1; length: 11; J: TRBJ2-2
CDR3: CATVQEKNTGELFF; V: TRBV21-1; length: 14; J: TRBJ2-2
CDR3: CASSPGTNTEAFF; V: TRBV4-1; length: 13; J: TRBJ1-1
CDR3: CASSATEVSSGNTIYF; V: TRBV7-9; length: 16; J: TRBJ1-3
CDR3: CAWSPTDFNTEAFF; V: TRBV30; length: 14; J: TRBJ1-1
CDR3: CSVGRDGGGELFF; V: TRBV29-1; length: 13; J: TRBJ2-2
CDR3: CASSLTANTEAFF; V: TRBV12-3/TRBV12-4; length: 13; J: TRBJ1-1
CDR3: CATTSGDWVEQAFF; V: TRBV19; length: 14; J: TRBJ1-1
CDR3: CASSLRTEEQFF; V: TRBV7-9; length: 12; J: TRBJ2-1
CDR3: CASIDAAGTASTGELFF; V: TRBV7-9; length: 17; J: TRBJ2-2
CDR3: CSARDVGPQHF; V: TRBV20-1; length: 11; J: TRBJ1-5
CDR3: CASSQIRVGSTDTQYF; V: TRBV14; length: 16; J: TRBJ2-3
CDR3: CASSPGGDTQYF; V: TRBV7-8; length: 12; J: TRBJ2-3
CDR3: CATRQGGLSDEQFF; V: TRBV10-3; length: 14; J: TRBJ2-1
CDR3: CASSPRGYTEAFF; V: TRBV28; length: 13; J: TRBJ1-1
CDR3: CASSYSASGTRAYNEQFF; V: TRBV6-6; length: 18; J: TRBJ2-1
CDR3: CASSISRGEESYEQYF; V: TRBV7-9; length: 16; J: TRBJ2-7
CDR3: CASSQGPLGGALGLGANVLTF; V: TRBV4-3; length: 21; J: TRBJ2-6
CDR3: CASRSGSQEGQYF; V: TRBV7-9; length: 13; J: TRBJ2-7
CDR3: CASSVGAAAGAYEQYF; V: TRBV9; length: 16; J: TRBJ2-7
CDR3: CASSPKPDGNNYGYTF; V: TRBV5-1; length: 16; J: TRBJ1-2
CDR3: CASSSLWEEAFF; V: TRBV6-6; length: 12; J: TRBJ1-1
CDR3: CASSLGTGGYEHYF; V: TRBV28; length: 14; J: TRBJ2-7
CDR3: CASSLGDRAPYNEQFF; V: TRBV28; length: 16; J: TRBJ2-1
CDR3: CASSLLGRPSSYNEQFF; V: TRBV28; length: 17; J: TRBJ2-1
CDR3: CASSFASRGPSYNEQFF; V: TRBV12-3/TRBV12-4; length: 17; J: TRBJ2-1
CDR3: CASSLGINRQETQYF; V: TRBV12-3/TRBV12-4; length: 15; J: TRBJ2-5
CDR3: CASSFGLAAYNEQFF; V: TRBV7-9; length: 15; J: TRBJ2-1
CDR3: CSAQAPDRVHEQYF; V: TRBV29-1; length: 14; J: TRBJ2-7
CDR3: CSARAWTGHDSLHF; V: TRBV20-1; length: 14; J: TRBJ1-6
CDR3: CASSLEWRGHPSYEQYF; V: TRBV5-6; length: 17; J: TRBJ2-7